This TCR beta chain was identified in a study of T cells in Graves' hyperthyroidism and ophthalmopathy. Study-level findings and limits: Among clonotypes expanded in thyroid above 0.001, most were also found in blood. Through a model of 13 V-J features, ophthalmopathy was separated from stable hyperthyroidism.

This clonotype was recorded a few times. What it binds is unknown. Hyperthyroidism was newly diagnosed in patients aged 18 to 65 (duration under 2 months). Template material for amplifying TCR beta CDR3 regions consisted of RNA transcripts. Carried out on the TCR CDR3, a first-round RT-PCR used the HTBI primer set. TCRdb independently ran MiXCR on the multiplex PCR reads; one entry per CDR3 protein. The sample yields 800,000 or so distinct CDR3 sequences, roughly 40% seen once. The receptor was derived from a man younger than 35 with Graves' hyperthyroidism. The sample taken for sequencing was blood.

CDR3 loop: CASSPDSRNSPLHF. In nucleotides, the CDR3 is TGTGCCAGCTCACCAGACAGCCGGAATTCACCCCTCCACTTT. The chain combines TRBV9 with TRBJ1-6; D is perhaps TRBD1 (5 bases). Germline CDR1 reads SGDLS; CDR2 reads YYNGEE. The CDR3 is 14 amino acids. Trimming took 7 bases from V and 7 from J, leaving 15 bases between them.